A single sample is the source of the 2 T cell receptor beta chains below, sequenced in a study of cytomegalovirus exposure and HLA in healthy donors (dated by TCRdb to between 2016 and 2019). The method was the immunoSEQ multiplex PCR assay. A mixture of 60 forward primers for TCR Vbeta segments and 13 reverse primers for TCR Jbeta segments was used in the multiplex PCR. Entries here come from immuneACCESS through TCRdb and include only in-frame sequences with V and J called. Some clones fail to appear in such tables; in the studies checked, an unresolved V gene covers under half of the shortfall, and the cause of the remainder is unknown. The sample table holds around 180,000 clones, of which about 80% were seen once. The ten largest clones take up approximately 6.8% of the sample. What was sequenced was PBMCs. The receptor set was obtained from a man aged 25 to 40 in good health and CMV-seropositive.

This chain joins TRBV25-1 and TRBJ1-5; TRBD1 aligns across 7 bases. Trimming at V came to 4 bases and at J to 7 bases, leaving 7 bases not matched to a gene. The CDR3 spans 14 residues. Germline V lookup: CDR1 MGHDK, CDR2 SYGVNS. CDR3 residues: CASSGQGRWQPQHF. CDR3 sequence (DNA): TGTGCCAGCAGTGGACAGGGAAGGTGGCAGCCCCAGCATTTT.

The sample holds one count of this clone. The V gene is TRBV27, the J gene TRBJ2-5, with a tentative D call TRBD1 (5 bases). The ends were cut back, 2 bases at V and 5 bases at J, with 12 bases in the middle. The CDR3 is 14 amino acids. Germline V gene sequence: CDR1 MNHEY, CDR2 SMNVEV (reference sequence). In nucleotides, the CDR3 is TGTGCCAGCAGTTTAAGGGGTTTCCCGGAGACCCAGTACTTC. Its protein is CASSLRGFPETQYF.